This T cell receptor (beta chain) was profiled in a study of blood T cell repertoires in COVID-19. Study-wide background: PBMCs, B-cell-depleted T cells, or T cells were the source of the cDNA or gDNA that made up the material.

Sequencing was performed with immunoSEQ multiplex PCR; in TCRdb, only in-frame clones are kept and a portion is missing. The table shows 130,000 to 150,000 clones, with more than 70% occurring only once. Material: peripheral blood. This sequence was found in a man aged 55 to 70 with active or convalescent COVID-19.

The CDR3 coding sequence is TGCGCCAGCAGCCCACAGGTGATCAGACAAGAGACCCAGTACTTC. The encoded protein is CASSPQVIRQETQYF. This chain connects TRBV4-1 to TRBJ2-5; a weak D match, TRBD1 (5 bases). The germline V gene has CDR1 MGHRA and CDR2 YSYEKL. This CDR3 contains 15 residues. V was clipped by 4 bases and J by 2 bases, with 14 bases between them.